This passage covers 9 T cell receptor beta chains from one sample sequenced in a study of cytomegalovirus exposure and HLA in healthy donors. The PCR contained 60 Vbeta and 13 Jbeta primers. This table comes from immunoSEQ multiplex PCR, and its TCRdb copy is limited to in-frame clones, with some not included. This sample yields roughly 130,000 clones, of which 74% are seen a single time; 5.5% to 8.5% belongs to the top ten. The specimen was PBMCs. These receptors all stem from a man aged 40-49 years in good health and CMV-seropositive.

CDR3: CASSSLAGFAYEQYF. For the CDR3, the DNA is TGTGCCAGCAGTTCACTAGCGGGGTTTGCCTACGAGCAGTACTTC. J is TRBJ2-7 and V is TRBV6-5; the match to TRBD2 covers 10 bases. The germline gives CDR1 MNHEY, CDR2 SVGAGI. The CDR3 loop spans 15 amino acids. Germline trimming cut 4 bases from V and 2 bases from J; bases unmatched to any gene: 5.

This chain joins TRBV9 and TRBJ1-1; no clear D. CDR3 length equals 13 residues. Deletions cut 0 bases from V and 4 bases from J, with 7 bases between. CDR1 and CDR2 from the germline V gene are SGDLS and YYNGEE. The CDR3 protein is CASSVGRLTEAFF. CDR3 in DNA: TGTGCCAGCAGCGTAGGGAGGCTCACTGAAGCTTTCTTT.

The rearrangement uses TRBV9 and TRBJ2-7; D gene unclear. Trimming removed 10 bases at V and 2 bases at J, with 7 bases between. Germline V lookup: CDR1 SGDLS, CDR2 YYNGEE. This CDR3 region has 10 residues. The CDR3 sequence: CARGTYEQYF. The DNA of the CDR3 is TGTGCCCGCGGTACCTACGAGCAGTACTTC.

V is TRBV5-8 and J is TRBJ2-7, with a possible D match to TRBD1 (5 bases). Germline-derived CDR1 and CDR2 are SGHTS and YDEGEE. The CDR3 loop spans 14 amino acids. Trimming cost V 0 bases and J 2 bases, with 9 bases left between them. CDR3 residues: CASSLVDKTYEQYF. DNA of the CDR3: TGTGCCAGCAGCTTGGTGGACAAGACCTACGAGCAGTACTTC. Combining the CDR3 with reference TRBV5-8 and TRBJ2-7 gives the whole variable domain EAGVTQSPTHLIKTRGQQATLRCSPISGHTSVYWYQQALGLGLQFLLWYDEGEERNRGNFPPRFSGRQFPNYSSELNVNALELEDSALYLCASSLVDKTYEQYFGPGTRLTVT.

This clone appeared a few times. The V and J genes are TRBV9 and TRBJ2-2; possibly TRBD2 for D (6 bases). Germline loops: CDR1 SGDLS, CDR2 YYNGEE. V was clipped by 0 bases and J by 4 bases, with 10 bases between them. The CDR3 length is 15 residues. Here the CDR3 DNA reads TGTGCCAGCAGCGTAGCGCGGGGAGGCACCGGGGAGCTGTTTTTT. Its protein product is CASSVARGGTGELFF. Complete variable domain (other parts from reference TRBV9 and TRBJ2-2): DSGVTQTPKHLITATGQRVTLRCSPRSGDLSVYWYQQSLDQGLQFLIQYYNGEERAKGNILERFSAQQFPDLHSELNLSSLELGDSALYFCASSVARGGTGELFFGEGSRLTVL.

The chain employs TRBV11-2 and TRBJ2-5; D perhaps matches TRBD2 (5 bases). Trimming removed 2 bases from V and 5 bases from J, with 6 bases in between. The CDR3 contains 12 residues. Germline V gives CDR1 SGHAT, CDR2 FQNNGV. Written as DNA, the CDR3 is TGTGCCAGCAGCTTAAAGCGGGAGACCCAGTACTTC. Protein sequence: CASSLKRETQYF.

The chain is built from TRBV19 and TRBJ2-7, with TRBD1 matching 10 bases. J gave up 6 bases and V 6 bases, and 5 bases lay outside the gene matches. The CDR3 covers 13 residues. CDR1 and CDR2 (germline): LNHDA, SQIVND (reference sequence). The CDR3 sequence is CASRRTGGLEQYF. The CDR3, as DNA: TGTGCCAGTAGGCGGACAGGGGGACTCGAGCAGTACTTC.

This clone showed up just once. The rearrangement uses TRBV28 and TRBJ2-2; D uncertain. Deletions cut 6 bases from V and 3 bases from J, with 5 bases between. This CDR3 region has 12 residues. Germline V gives CDR1 MDHEN, CDR2 SYDVKM. The CDR3 sequence: CASSRDTGELFF. In DNA, the CDR3 is TGTGCCAGCAGCCGAGACACCGGGGAGCTGTTTTTT.

This clone appeared once. The CDR3 sequence is CASSYVAGPSYEQYF. For the CDR3, the DNA is TGTGCCAGCAGTTACGTAGCGGGACCCTCCTACGAGCAGTACTTC. The rearrangement joins TRBV6-5 to TRBJ2-7, with TRBD2 matching over 8 bases. V lost 2 bases to trimming and J lost 0 bases; unmatched junction nucleotides: 3. The CDR3 extends over 15 amino acids. In germline, CDR1 is MNHEY, CDR2 SVGAGI.